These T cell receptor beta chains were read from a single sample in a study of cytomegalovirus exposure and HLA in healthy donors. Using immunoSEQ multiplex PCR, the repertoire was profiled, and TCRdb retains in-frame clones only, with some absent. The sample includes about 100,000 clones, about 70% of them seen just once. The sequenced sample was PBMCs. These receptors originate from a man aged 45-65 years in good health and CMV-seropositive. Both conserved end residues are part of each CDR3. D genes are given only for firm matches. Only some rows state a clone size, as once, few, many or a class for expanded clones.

DNA: TGTGCCAGCTCACCGGCAGTCCAGAACACTGAAGCTTTCTTT
CDR3: CASSPAVQNTEAFF
J: TRBJ1-1
V: TRBV18
size: -
D: -

DNA: TGTGCCAGCAGTGAACCAATATCGCGCGGCTACACCTTC
CDR3: CASSEPISRGYTF
J: TRBJ1-2
V: TRBV6-1
size: -
D: -

DNA: TGTGCCAGCAGCCCGAGGACAGGGGTGGAGACCCAGTACTTC
CDR3: CASSPRTGVETQYF
J: TRBJ2-5
V: TRBV11-2
size: -
D: TRBD1

DNA: TGTGCCAGCAGCCAAGCCCTTGGGAGCTCGAACACTGAAGCTTTCTTT
CDR3: CASSQALGSSNTEAFF
J: TRBJ1-1
V: TRBV4-2
size: -
D: -

DNA: TGCGCCAGCAGCCAAGGGAGACAGGGTATTAACTATGGCTACACCTTC
CDR3: CASSQGRQGINYGYTF
J: TRBJ1-2
V: TRBV4-1
size: -
D: TRBD1

DNA: TGCGCCAGCAGCTCCCTGGGTAGCGGATCCTACAATGAGCAGTTCTTC
CDR3: CASSSLGSGSYNEQFF
J: TRBJ2-1
V: TRBV5-1
size: few
D: -

DNA: TGTGCCAGCAGCGCCGTTGCGGGGGCAGATACGCAGTATTTT
CDR3: CASSAVAGADTQYF
J: TRBJ2-3
V: TRBV9
size: few
D: TRBD2

DNA: TGTGCCAGCAGCCCCGGACAGGGGGCGATTCTGCCCACTGAAGCTTTCTTT
CDR3: CASSPGQGAILPTEAFF
J: TRBJ1-1
V: TRBV14
size: -
D: TRBD1

DNA: TGCGCCAGCAGCTACTCTGGGGGGGGGAGAGCAGATACGCAGTATTTT
CDR3: CASSYSGGGRADTQYF
J: TRBJ2-3
V: TRBV5-1
size: -
D: TRBD2

DNA: TGTGCCTGGAAGGGACAACTACTACGAAACACCATATATTTT
CDR3: CAWKGQLLRNTIYF
J: TRBJ1-3
V: TRBV30
size: once
D: -

DNA: TGTGCCAGCAGTGAAGCGCCGATGACAGACCCGGCTGACGGGGAGCTGTTTTTT
CDR3: CASSEAPMTDPADGELFF
J: TRBJ2-2
V: TRBV6-1
size: -
D: -

DNA: TGTGCCAGCAGCCAAAATGACAATGAGCAGTTCTTC
CDR3: CASSQNDNEQFF
J: TRBJ2-1
V: TRBV13
size: -
D: -

DNA: TGTGCCAGCAGCTTCCCGGGGGGCACTGAAGCTTTCTTT
CDR3: CASSFPGGTEAFF
J: TRBJ1-1
V: TRBV7-8
size: once
D: -

DNA: TGTGCCAGCAGCCCATATCAGGTTACCACTGAAGCTTTCTTT
CDR3: CASSPYQVTTEAFF
J: TRBJ1-1
V: TRBV6-1
size: -
D: -

DNA: TGCGCCAGCAGCCCCCAGGGTAATGAAAAACTGTTTTTT
CDR3: CASSPQGNEKLFF
J: TRBJ1-4
V: TRBV4-1
size: -
D: -

DNA: TGTGCCAGCTCACCAGAAGGAGGGATCCAAGATACGCAGTATTTT
CDR3: CASSPEGGIQDTQYF
J: TRBJ2-3
V: TRBV18
size: -
D: -

DNA: TGCGCCAGCAGCCAAGATCTTGCTGGGCCCTCCTACGAGCAGTACTTC
CDR3: CASSQDLAGPSYEQYF
J: TRBJ2-7
V: TRBV4-1
size: -
D: -

DNA: TGCGCCAGCAGCCAAGAAACGGGAGGGGGACCCTACGAGCAGTACTTC
CDR3: CASSQETGGGPYEQYF
J: TRBJ2-7
V: TRBV4-1
size: -
D: TRBD2

DNA: TGTGCCAGCAGTGACTCGGGTCCCACTAAGGGGGAAGGCAAAAACATTCAGTACTTC
CDR3: CASSDSGPTKGEGKNIQYF
J: TRBJ2-4
V: TRBV6-4
size: -
D: -

DNA: TGTGCCAGCAGTGAGGCGGGGGGCGCCTATGGCTACACCTTC
CDR3: CASSEAGGAYGYTF
J: TRBJ1-2
V: TRBV25-1
size: -
D: -

DNA: TGTGCCAGCGTGAACTCGGGGGGGGCAAAGGATACGCAGTATTTT
CDR3: CASVNSGGAKDTQYF
J: TRBJ2-3
V: TRBV5-6
size: -
D: TRBD2

DNA: TGTGCCAGCAGCCTCGGGACCGGGGGTAGCACTGAAGCTTTCTTT
CDR3: CASSLGTGGSTEAFF
J: TRBJ1-1
V: TRBV11-3
size: -
D: -

DNA: TGTGCCAGCAGCATTGAAGGACAGGGGTTTGGCTACACCTTC
CDR3: CASSIEGQGFGYTF
J: TRBJ1-2
V: TRBV9
size: once
D: TRBD1

DNA: TGTGCCAGCAACCGGCGGGAGACCCAGTACTTC
CDR3: CASNRRETQYF
J: TRBJ2-5
V: TRBV6-9
size: -
D: -

DNA: TGTGCCAGCAGAAGGGACAGGGGAACTGAAGCTTTCTTT
CDR3: CASRRDRGTEAFF
J: TRBJ1-1
V: TRBV6-6
size: -
D: TRBD1

DNA: TGTGCCAGCAGCTATCGACAGGAGCATAATGGCTACACCTTC
CDR3: CASSYRQEHNGYTF
J: TRBJ1-2
V: TRBV4-2
size: -
D: -

DNA: TGTGCCAGCAGCTTAGGGACAGACGGTGGCTACACCTTC
CDR3: CASSLGTDGGYTF
J: TRBJ1-2
V: TRBV7-2
size: few
D: -

DNA: TGTGCCAGCAGCGTATATGGGACAGGCCAAAATGAGCAGTTCTTC
CDR3: CASSVYGTGQNEQFF
J: TRBJ2-1
V: TRBV9
size: few
D: TRBD1